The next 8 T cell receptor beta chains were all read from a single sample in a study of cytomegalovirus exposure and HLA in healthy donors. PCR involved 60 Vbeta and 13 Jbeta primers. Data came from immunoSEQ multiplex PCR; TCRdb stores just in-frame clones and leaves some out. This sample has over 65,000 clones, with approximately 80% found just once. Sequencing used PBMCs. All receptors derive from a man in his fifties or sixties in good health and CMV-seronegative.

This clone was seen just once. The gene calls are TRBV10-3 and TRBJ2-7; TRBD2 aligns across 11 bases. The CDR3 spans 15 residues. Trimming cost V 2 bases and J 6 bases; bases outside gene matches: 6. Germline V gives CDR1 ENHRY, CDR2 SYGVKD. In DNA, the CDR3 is TGTGCCATCAGTGAGAATAGCGGGGGGGCCTCCGAGCAGTACTTC. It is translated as CAISENSGGASEQYF.

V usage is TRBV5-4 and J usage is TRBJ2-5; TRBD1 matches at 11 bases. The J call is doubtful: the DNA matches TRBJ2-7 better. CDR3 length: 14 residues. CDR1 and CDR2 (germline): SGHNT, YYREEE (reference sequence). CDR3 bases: TGTGCCAGCAGCTCGGACAGGGGGCTGTACGAGCAGTACTTC. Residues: CASSSDRGLYEQYF.

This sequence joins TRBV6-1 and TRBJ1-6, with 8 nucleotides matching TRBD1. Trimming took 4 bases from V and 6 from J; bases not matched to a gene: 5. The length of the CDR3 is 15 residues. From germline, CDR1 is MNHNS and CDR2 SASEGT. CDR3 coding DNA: TGTGCCAGCAGTGTCCAGGACAGGGTTAATTCACCCCTCCACTTT. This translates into CASSVQDRVNSPLHF.

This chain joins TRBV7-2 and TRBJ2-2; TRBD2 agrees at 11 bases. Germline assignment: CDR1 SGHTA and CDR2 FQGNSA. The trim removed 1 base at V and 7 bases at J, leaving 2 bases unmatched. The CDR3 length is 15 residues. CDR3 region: CASSLELAGVGELFF. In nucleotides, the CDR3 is TGTGCCAGCAGCTTAGAACTAGCGGGGGTCGGGGAGCTGTTTTTT.

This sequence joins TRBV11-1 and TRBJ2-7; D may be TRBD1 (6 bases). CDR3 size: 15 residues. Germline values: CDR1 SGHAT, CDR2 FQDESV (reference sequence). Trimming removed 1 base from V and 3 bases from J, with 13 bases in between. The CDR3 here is CASSLGQGHNYEQYF. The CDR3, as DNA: TGTGCCAGCAGCTTAGGGCAGGGGCACAACTACGAGCAGTACTTC.

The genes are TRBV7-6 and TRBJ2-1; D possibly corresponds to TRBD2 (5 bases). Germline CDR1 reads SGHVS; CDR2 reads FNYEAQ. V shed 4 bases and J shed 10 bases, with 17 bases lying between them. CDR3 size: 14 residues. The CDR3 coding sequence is TGTGCCAGCAGCTCCTCGGACTCAGGTGTCGAGCAGTTCTTC. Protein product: CASSSSDSGVEQFF.

Here the CDR3 reads CASSSNPNEQFF. The CDR3 region has the DNA TGTGCCAGCAGCTCAAATCCCAATGAGCAGTTCTTC. This chain joins TRBV7-9 and TRBJ2-1; D unresolved. V lost 4 bases and J lost 6, with 7 bases in between. The CDR3 totals 12 residues. Germline CDR1 is SEHNR and CDR2 is FQNEAQ (reference sequence). Together with reference TRBV7-9 and TRBJ2-1, the CDR3 gives the full variable domain: DTGVSQNPRHKITKRGQNVTFRCDPISEHNRLYWYRQTLGQGPEFLTYFQNEAQLEKSRLLSDRFSAERPKGSFSTLEIQRTEQGDSAMYLCASSSNPNEQFFGPGTRLTVL.

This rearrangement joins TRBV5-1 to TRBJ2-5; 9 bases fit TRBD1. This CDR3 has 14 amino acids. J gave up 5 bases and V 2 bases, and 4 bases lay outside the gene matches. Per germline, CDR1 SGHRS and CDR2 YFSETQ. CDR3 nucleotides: TGCGCCAGCAGCTTAGGACAGGGGATTGAGACCCAGTACTTC. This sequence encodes CASSLGQGIETQYF.